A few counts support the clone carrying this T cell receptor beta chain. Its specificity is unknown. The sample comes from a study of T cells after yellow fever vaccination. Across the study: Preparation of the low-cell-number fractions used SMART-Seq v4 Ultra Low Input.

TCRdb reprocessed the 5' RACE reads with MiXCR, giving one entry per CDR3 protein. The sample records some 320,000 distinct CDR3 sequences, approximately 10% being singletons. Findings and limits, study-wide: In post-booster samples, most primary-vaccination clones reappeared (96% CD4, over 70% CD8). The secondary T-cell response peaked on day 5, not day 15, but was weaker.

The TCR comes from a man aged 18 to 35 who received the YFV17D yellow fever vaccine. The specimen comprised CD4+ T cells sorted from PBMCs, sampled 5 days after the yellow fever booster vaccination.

CDR3 sequence: CASSSPGRTSGGARDEQFF. In DNA form, the CDR3 reads TGTGCCAGCAGCTCGCCCGGGAGGACTAGCGGGGGGGCCCGGGATGAGCAGTTCTTC. This chain joins TRBV7-2 and TRBJ2-1; 15 bases match TRBD2. Germline CDR1 is SGHTA and CDR2 is FQGNSA. Trimming took 4 bases from V and 8 from J; bases not matched to a gene: 15. The CDR3 has 19 amino acids.